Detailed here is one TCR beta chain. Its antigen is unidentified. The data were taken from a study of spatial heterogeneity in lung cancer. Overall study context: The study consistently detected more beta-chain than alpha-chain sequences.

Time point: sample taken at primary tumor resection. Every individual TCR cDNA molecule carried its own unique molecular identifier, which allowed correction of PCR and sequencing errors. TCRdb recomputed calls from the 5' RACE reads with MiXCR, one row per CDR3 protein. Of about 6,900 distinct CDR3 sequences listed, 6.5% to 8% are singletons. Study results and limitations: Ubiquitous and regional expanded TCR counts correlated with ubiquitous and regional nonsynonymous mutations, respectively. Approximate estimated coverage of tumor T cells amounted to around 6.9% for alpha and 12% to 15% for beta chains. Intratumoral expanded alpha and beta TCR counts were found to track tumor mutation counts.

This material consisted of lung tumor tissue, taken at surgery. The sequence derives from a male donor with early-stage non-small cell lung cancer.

CDR3 protein: CASSTQLLNTEAFF. The CDR3 nucleotides read TGTGCCAGCAGCACCCAGCTCCTTAACACTGAAGCTTTCTTT. J is TRBJ1-1 and V is TRBV7-9; D call uncertain. The germline V gene has CDR1 SEHNR and CDR2 FQNEAQ (reference sequence). The V end was cut by 5 bases, the J end by 2 bases, with 12 bases between. This CDR3 has 14 residues.